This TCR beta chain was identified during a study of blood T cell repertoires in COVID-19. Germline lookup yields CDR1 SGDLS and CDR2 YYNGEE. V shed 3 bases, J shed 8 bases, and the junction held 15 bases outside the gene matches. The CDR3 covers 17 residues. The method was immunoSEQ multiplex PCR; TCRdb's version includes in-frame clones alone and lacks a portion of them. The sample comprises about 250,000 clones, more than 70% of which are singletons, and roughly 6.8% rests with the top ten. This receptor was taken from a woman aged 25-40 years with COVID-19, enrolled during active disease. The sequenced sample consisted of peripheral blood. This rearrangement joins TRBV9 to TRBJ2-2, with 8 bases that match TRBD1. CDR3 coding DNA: TGTGCCAGCAGCGCCCCTGGGCAGGGGGCGTTGGCAGGGGAGCTGTTTTTT. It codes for CASSAPGQGALAGELFF.